This note documents a single T cell receptor beta chain sequence. The sample is drawn from a study of cytomegalovirus exposure and HLA in healthy donors. Per germline, CDR1 MDHEN and CDR2 SYDVKM. Trimming stripped 6 bases from V and 3 bases from J, with 14 bases between. The CDR3 is 14 amino acids. PCR employed 60 Vbeta and 13 Jbeta primers. Some clones are missing from TCRdb's copy, which holds only in-frame ones; the method was immunoSEQ multiplex PCR. The table shows approximately 140,000 clones, with 60% to 85% occurring only once. Sample: PBMCs. The sequence derives from a man in his forties or fifties in good health and CMV-seropositive. This chain links TRBV28 with TRBJ1-2, with D possibly TRBD1 on 6 matching bases. The CDR3, as DNA: TGTGCCAGCAGACCGACGGACAGTGACTATGGCTACACCTTC. Its protein is CASRPTDSDYGYTF.